This T cell receptor (beta chain) was sequenced in a study of cytomegalovirus exposure and HLA in healthy donors. For the study at large: For the approximately 410 genotyped donors, over 80% fell within the Caucasian-associated ancestry cluster.

About this clone: Its specificity is not known.

The PCR made use of 60 Vbeta and 13 Jbeta primers. Only in-frame clones appear in the TCRdb table, and some are missing; sequencing was by immunoSEQ multiplex PCR. The sample holds around 150,000 clones; over 75% are singletons and the top ten take 4.8%. Study-wide findings and caveats: Over 15,000 TCR beta sequences were associated with HLA alleles at 0.05 false discovery rate in a later analysis. Certain sequence variants were highly shared and formed a cluster, and this cluster was likely a sequencing artifact. Researchers had no immune exposure information except CMV serostatus available.

Sequencing used PBMCs. This receptor was taken from a man aged 25-45 years in good health.

CDR3 in amino acids: CASSIASGFGTDTQYF. CDR3 bases: TGTGCCAGTAGTATAGCGAGCGGGTTCGGCACAGATACGCAGTATTTT. The chain has TRBV19 and TRBJ2-3; D is possibly TRBD2 (6 bases). CDR1 LNHDA and CDR2 SQIVND come from the germline V gene (reference sequence). CDR3 length equals 16 residues. Trimming took 1 base from V and 1 from J, leaving 12 bases between them.